Shown below are 7 T cell receptor beta chains from a single sample sequenced in a study of T cell responses to AZD1222 COVID-19 vaccine. Sequenced by immunoSEQ multiplex PCR; TCRdb stores in-frame clones only, minus some. This table has 90,000 to 110,000 clones, around 87% appearing once. The specimen was peripheral blood, collected on day 0 of AZD1222 vaccination. The receptors were gathered from an adult in good health.

This chain joins TRBV2 and TRBJ1-5; D is perhaps TRBD1 (5 bases). The CDR3 extends over 13 amino acids. Trimming removed 10 bases from V and 5 bases from J, with 15 bases in between. CDR1 and CDR2 from the germline V gene are SNHLY and FYNNEI. Written as DNA, the CDR3 is TGTGCCACAAAGCAGGGAACGGATCAGCCCCAGCATTTT. Amino acids: CATKQGTDQPQHF.

The V gene is TRBV19, the J gene TRBJ1-5, with D unresolved. The CDR3 sequence is 17 residues long. V gave up 3 bases and J gave up 4 bases, with 19 bases separating them. The germline V gene has CDR1 LNHDA and CDR2 SQIVND (reference sequence). The CDR3 coding sequence is TGTGCCAGTAGTATGGTTACGTTGATAGATCCTAATCAGCCCCAGCATTTT. As protein: CASSMVTLIDPNQPQHF. The full variable domain, with the rest looked up from reference TRBV19 and TRBJ1-5, is DGGITQSPKYLFRKEGQNVTLSCEQNLNHDAMYWYRQDPGQGLRLIYYSQIVNDFQKGDIAEGYSVSREKKESFPLTVTSAQKNPTAFYLCASSMVTLIDPNQPQHFGDGTRLSIL.

The gene calls are TRBV7-9 and TRBJ1-6; tentative D call: TRBD1 (5 bases). The V end was cut by 5 bases, the J end by 5 bases, with 13 bases between. The germline gives CDR1 SEHNR, CDR2 FQNEAQ (reference sequence). The CDR3 has 15 amino acids. For the CDR3, the DNA is TGTGCCAGCAGCCCTCCGTACAGGAATAATTCACCCCTCCACTTT. Amino acid sequence: CASSPPYRNNSPLHF.

The rearrangement joins TRBV5-1 to TRBJ1-4; D might be TRBD1 (5 bases). The CDR3 is 13 amino acids. The ends were cut back, 2 bases at V and 10 bases at J, with 12 bases in the middle. CDR1 and CDR2 from the germline V gene are SGHRS and YFSETQ. CDR3: CASSFGQGGKLFF. CDR3 sequence (DNA): TGCGCCAGCAGCTTCGGGCAGGGAGGAAAACTGTTTTTT. The full variable domain, in which reference TRBV5-1 and TRBJ1-4 provide the parts outside the CDR3, is KAGVTQTPRYLIKTRGQQVTLSCSPISGHRSVSWYQQTPGQGLQFLFEYFSETQRNKGNFPGRFSGRQFSNSRSEMNVSTLELGDSALYLCASSFGQGGKLFFGSGTQLSVL.

V is TRBV2 and J is TRBJ2-5; D is possibly TRBD2 (6 bases). V lost 7 bases, J lost 4 bases, and 22 bases lay in between. Germline CDR1 reads SNHLY; CDR2 reads FYNNEI. This CDR3 comprises 16 residues. CDR3 loop: CASTPLPGELGETQYF. As DNA, the CDR3 is TGTGCCAGCACACCTCTCCCGGGGGAACTGGGAGAGACCCAGTACTTC.

V usage is TRBV6-5 and J usage is TRBJ1-3; D remains unclear. Trimming cost V 3 bases and J 0 bases, with 6 bases left between them. The CDR3 runs to 14 residues. Germline-derived CDR1 and CDR2 are MNHEY and SVGAGI. CDR3 sequence: CASSYHPSGNTIYF. In DNA form, the CDR3 reads TGTGCCAGCAGTTATCACCCCTCTGGAAACACCATATATTTT.

The genes are TRBV28 and TRBJ1-3; no firm D call. This CDR3 has 15 amino acids. Germline CDR1 and CDR2: MDHEN and SYDVKM. V lost 6 bases and J 4 bases, leaving 16 bases between the germline ends. The CDR3 nucleotides are TGTGCCAGCAGCAGCATCCGGGAAAACGGAAACACCATATATTTT. Translation gives CASSSIRENGNTIYF.